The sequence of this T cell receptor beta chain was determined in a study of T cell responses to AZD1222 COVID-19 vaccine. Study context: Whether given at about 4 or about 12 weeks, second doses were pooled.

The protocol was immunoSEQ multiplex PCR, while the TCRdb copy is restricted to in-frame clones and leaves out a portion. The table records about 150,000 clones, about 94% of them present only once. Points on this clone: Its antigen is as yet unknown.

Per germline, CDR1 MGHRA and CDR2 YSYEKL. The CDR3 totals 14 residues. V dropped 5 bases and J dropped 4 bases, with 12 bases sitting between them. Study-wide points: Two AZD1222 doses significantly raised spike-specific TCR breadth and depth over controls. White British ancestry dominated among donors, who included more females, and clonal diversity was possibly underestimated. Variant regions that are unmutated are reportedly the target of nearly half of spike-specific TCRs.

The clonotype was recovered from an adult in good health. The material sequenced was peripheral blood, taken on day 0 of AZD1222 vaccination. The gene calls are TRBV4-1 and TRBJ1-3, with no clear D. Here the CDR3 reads CASSYRNRGNTIYF. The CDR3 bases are TGCGCCAGCAGCTATCGAAATCGGGGAAACACCATATATTTT.